The source of this TCR beta chain is a study of blood T cell repertoires in COVID-19. Study at large: T cells, B-cell-depleted T cells, or PBMCs supplied cDNA or gDNA.

Repertoires were generated with immunoSEQ multiplex PCR, while TCRdb's copy carries only in-frame clones and drops some. The data show around 130,000 clones, 84% seen once. The ends were cut back, 4 bases at V and 7 bases at J, with 8 bases in the middle. The CDR3 is 11 amino acids. The germline V gene encodes CDR1 LGHDT and CDR2 YNNKEL (reference sequence). Sample: peripheral blood. This chain connects TRBV3-1 (or the pseudogene TRBV3-2) to TRBJ2-7; D gene uncertain. This clonotype was obtained from a young man with COVID-19, enrolled during active disease. CDR3 protein: CASSLLEEQYF. The CDR3 coding sequence is TGTGCCAGCAGCCTCCTTGAGGAGCAGTACTTC.